A single sample is the source of the 5 T cell receptor beta chains below, sequenced in a study of OX40 agonist ivuxolimab in advanced cancers. Sequencing used immunoSEQ multiplex PCR; TCRdb keeps in-frame clones, though not all of them. The sample consists of around 150,000 clones, about 93% of them appearing once. Source: CD4+ or CD8+ T cells sorted from blood, taken in a trial of the OX40 agonist ivuxolimab. All receptors come from an adult with an advanced solid tumor such as melanoma, head and neck, liver or kidney cancer.

This CDR3 is CASSVAFHRSGTSGRAWETQYF. CDR3 coding DNA: TGTGCCAGCAGCGTAGCCTTCCACCGTTCCGGGACTAGCGGGAGGGCCTGGGAGACCCAGTACTTC. This chain links TRBV9 with TRBJ2-5, with TRBD2 identical over 16 bases. This CDR3 spans 22 amino acids. V lost 0 bases, J lost 5 bases, and 19 bases stayed unmatched. CDR1 is SGDLS and CDR2 is YYNGEE in the germline V gene.

The V call is TRBV7-7, the J call TRBJ2-5; no clear D gene. This CDR3 has 14 amino acids. Per the germline V gene, CDR1 is SSHAT and CDR2 is FNYEAQ (reference sequence). Trimming pared 5 bases from V and 4 bases from J, leaving 14 bases between. The DNA for the CDR3 is TGTGCCAGCAGCCCGAGACATTCCACAGAGACCCAGTACTTC. This codes for CASSPRHSTETQYF.

The J gene is TRBJ2-7, the V gene TRBV4-2, with D perhaps matching TRBD1 (6 bases). Per the germline V gene, CDR1 is LGHNA and CDR2 is YNFKEQ. V shed 1 base and J shed 5 bases, with 9 bases lying between them. This CDR3 contains 13 residues. CDR3 loop: CASSQVQGDEQYF. DNA for the CDR3: TGTGCCAGCAGCCAAGTACAGGGAGACGAGCAGTACTTC.

The table lists this clone with a count of one. The chain employs TRBV27 and TRBJ1-2; D ambiguous. This CDR3 is 15 amino acids long. CDR1 and CDR2 (germline): MNHEY, SMNVEV (reference sequence). With 2 bases removed from V and 2 bases from J, the gap between germline ends came to 12 bases. The CDR3: CASSLNRVKNYGYTF. CDR3 nucleotide sequence: TGTGCCAGCAGTTTAAATAGGGTGAAGAACTATGGCTACACCTTC.

This chain joins TRBV10-3 and TRBJ2-7; 8 bases are shared with TRBD2. V shed 10 bases and J 3 bases; nucleotides not matched to a gene: 23. The CDR3 covers 18 residues. The germline CDR1 and CDR2 sequences are ENHRY and SYGVKD. DNA for the CDR3: TGTGCCACCCAGCGTGGGATGGCGGGAGGTTACCGTAACTACGAGCAGTACTTC. It encodes CATQRGMAGGYRNYEQYF.